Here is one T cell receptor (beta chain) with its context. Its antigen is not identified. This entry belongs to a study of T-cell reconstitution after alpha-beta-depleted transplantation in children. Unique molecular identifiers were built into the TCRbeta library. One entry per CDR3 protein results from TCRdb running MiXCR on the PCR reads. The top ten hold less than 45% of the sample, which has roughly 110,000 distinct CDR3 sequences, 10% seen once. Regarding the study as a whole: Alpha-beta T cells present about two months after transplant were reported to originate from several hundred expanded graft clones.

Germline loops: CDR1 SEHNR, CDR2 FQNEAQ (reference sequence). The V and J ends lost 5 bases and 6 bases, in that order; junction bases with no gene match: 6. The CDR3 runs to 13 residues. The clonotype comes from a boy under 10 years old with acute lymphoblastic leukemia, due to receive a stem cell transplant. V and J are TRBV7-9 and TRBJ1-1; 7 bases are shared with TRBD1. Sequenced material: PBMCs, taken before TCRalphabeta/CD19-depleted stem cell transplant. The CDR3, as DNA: TGTGCCAGCAGCCCTCGGGACAGCCCTGAAGCTTTCTTT. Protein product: CASSPRDSPEAFF.